This TCR beta chain is drawn from a study of blood T cell repertoires in COVID-19. The overall study: Nucleic acid was either cDNA or gDNA, and it came from T cells, B-cell-depleted T cells, or PBMCs.

Here immunoSEQ multiplex PCR was the method, and the copy in TCRdb shows in-frame clones only, minus some. Of about 160,000 clones in the sample, roughly 74% were seen once. The germline gives CDR1 SGHRS, CDR2 YFSETQ. CDR3 length: 15 amino acids. The V and J ends lost 6 bases and 1 base, in that order; junction bases with no gene match: 9. This clone is a singleton in its sample. This chain uses TRBV5-1 with TRBJ2-7; TRBD1 matches at 8 bases. Sequencing was carried out using peripheral blood. This TCR was recovered from a woman of 80 years or more with acute or convalescent COVID-19. The DNA for the CDR3 is TGCGCCAGCAAACCTGGGACAGGCGTATCCTACGAGCAGTACTTC. It encodes CASKPGTGVSYEQYF.